This T cell receptor beta chain was found in a study of blood T cell repertoires in COVID-19 (dated by TCRdb to between 2020 and 2021). Background for the entire study: Samples covering the acute and convalescent phases of COVID-19 were provided by collaborators in the United States, Italy and Spain. The prospective study material was composed of cDNA or gDNA derived from T cells, B-cell-depleted T cells, or PBMCs. Deeply sampled blood TCRbeta repertoires from subjects exposed to, actively infected with, or recovered from COVID-19 were included in the dataset. The repertoires were released in a freely available public database meant as a resource for research on the immune response to SARS-CoV-2. Samples came from the ongoing ImmuneRACE study (first 160 participants) plus 1,254 subjects from 6 global collaborators. Sample metadata almost always included a de-identified subject ID, COVID-19 status, age in years and sex. Where HLA class I and class II types were available, the types were taken from metadata supplied by the sample provider, not from assay-based typing. Overall study results and their limits: The amount of clinical and demographic metadata varied by source and participant and was provided uncurated.

Each collaborating institution followed its own protocols to collect whole blood in K2EDTA tubes. For TCRbeta analysis, collaborators shipped samples as frozen whole blood, isolated PBMCs, or DNA extracted from either of those sample types. A word on this clone: This receptor's antigen is unknown. Nothing much larger sits one base from this clone, and base qualities are not available.

The immunoSEQ Assay, a bias-controlled multiplex PCR, was used to amplify TCRbeta CDR3 regions from genomic DNA. On the authors' methods: The number of nucleated cells in each sample was estimated by amplification of reference gene primers within the assay. To quantify the absolute abundance of each unique TCRbeta CDR3 rearrangement, sequence reads were collapsed and filtered. Productive Simpson clonality was computed per sample as the square root of Simpson's diversity index over productive rearrangements. TCRdb obtained this table from immuneACCESS and retained in-frame rearrangements with V and J assigned. These tables miss some clones; where compared with another copy, unresolved V genes account for less than half of the shortfall, and the remainder is unexplained. For V, J and clone size, that table is used; D and trimming come from the DNA. The sample records 95,000 to 150,000 clones, approximately 87% of which are singletons. Approximately 8.1% of the sample lies in the top ten.

Between the V and J ends, shortened by 3 bases and 7 bases respectively, the junction contains 16 bases. From the germline V gene, CDR1 is KGHSH and CDR2 is LQKENI. The CDR3 sequence holds 14 residues, the cysteine and phenylalanine included. Only the CDR3 region is kept as DNA, spanning 42 bases read in frame from base 1. The sequence was obtained from a man in his fifties or sixties with acute or convalescent COVID-19. This receptor chain uses TRBV18 and TRBJ2-7; the D gene is perhaps TRBD2, from 6 matching bases. Sequenced: peripheral blood. Here the CDR3 is given as CASSPEGLLWEQYF. The DNA is as follows: TGTGCCAGCTCACCGGAGGGATTGTTGTGGGAGCAGTACTTC.